Included here is one T cell receptor (beta chain) sequence, with context. No antigen is known for it. Germline CDR1 reads SGHDN; CDR2 reads FVKESK. The V end was cut by 5 bases, the J end by 3 bases, with 9 bases between. The length of the CDR3 is 13 residues. The PCR was carried out with 60 Vbeta primers and 13 Jbeta primers. Clones were sequenced by immunoSEQ multiplex PCR, and TCRdb holds only the in-frame ones, with some missing. The data contain over 100,000 clones, 69% of them singletons. This record comes from a study of cytomegalovirus exposure and HLA in healthy donors. About the research overall: An analysis done earlier identified about 100 million unique TCR beta sequences from approximately 180 million T cells.

Notes on the study in general: There were 160 or so TCR beta chains listed as cytomegalovirus-associated. Reportedly, cytomegalovirus status was diagnosed with high sensitivity and specificity.

The gene calls are TRBV14 and TRBJ2-3, with no clear D. Source material: PBMCs. This clonotype was obtained from a woman in her 70s in good health and CMV-seropositive. CDR3 protein: CASSFQITDTQYF. CDR3 coding DNA: TGTGCCAGCAGCTTCCAAATTACAGATACGCAGTATTTT.